The 15 T cell receptor beta chains below were found in one sample sequenced in a study of blood T cell repertoires in COVID-19. The data were produced by immunoSEQ multiplex PCR, yet TCRdb's version contains in-frame clones alone and is incomplete. This sample carries 200,000 or so clones, 80% to 90% of them seen once, and the ten largest clones take about 3.5%. What was sequenced was PBMCs or T cells enriched from blood (not recorded which). The receptors were gathered from a woman under 30 in a cohort exposed to, infected with or recovered from COVID-19 (not recorded which).

V and J are TRBV6-5 and TRBJ2-3, with D maybe TRBD1 (5 bases). The length of the CDR3 is 15 residues. V shed 0 bases and J shed 4 bases, with 11 bases lying between them. Germline V gives CDR1 MNHEY, CDR2 SVGAGI. The CDR3 nucleotides are TGTGCCAGCAGTTACTCGCAGGGTTTCGCAGATACGCAGTATTTT. It is translated as CASSYSQGFADTQYF.

The J gene is TRBJ2-2, the V gene TRBV2, with 9 positions matching TRBD1. Per the germline V gene, CDR1 is SNHLY and CDR2 is FYNNEI. Trimming removed 4 bases from V and 1 base from J; junction bases left unmatched: 4. The length of the CDR3 is 16 residues. CDR3 bases: TGTGCCAGCAGTGCGGACAGGGGCAAGAACACCGGGGAGCTGTTTTTT. Its protein product is CASSADRGKNTGELFF.

The chain links TRBV10-3 to TRBJ2-1; TRBD1 aligns across 7 bases. Per germline, CDR1 ENHRY and CDR2 SYGVKD. V shed 6 bases and J 1 base; nucleotides not matched to a gene: 3. The CDR3 spans 14 residues. CDR3 amino acids: CAISDRASYNEQFF. In DNA, the CDR3 is TGTGCCATCAGCGACAGGGCATCCTACAATGAGCAGTTCTTC.

The V gene is TRBV19, the J gene TRBJ1-2; 7 nucleotides agree with TRBD1. Germline V gene lookup returns CDR1 LNHDA and CDR2 SQIVND (reference sequence). CDR3 length: 14 amino acids. V lost 5 bases and J lost 0; bases outside the gene matches: 3. Here the CDR3 DNA reads TGTGCCAGTAGTGCCGGGACAGCTAACTATGGCTACACCTTC. This encodes CASSAGTANYGYTF.

This rearrangement joins TRBV7-8 to TRBJ2-7, with a tentative D call TRBD2 (5 bases). The CDR3 sequence is 14 residues long. Germline V gene sequence: CDR1 SGHVS, CDR2 FQNEAQ. V lost 5 bases, J lost 2 bases, and 13 bases lay in between. In DNA form, the CDR3 reads TGTGCCAGCAGCGTTCGGGATTCTACCTACGAGCAGTACTTC. Translation: CASSVRDSTYEQYF.

The chain recombines TRBV27 with TRBJ1-5, with D uncertain. The V gene's germline CDR1 is MNHEY and CDR2 SMNVEV (reference sequence). This CDR3 region has 15 residues. V was cut by 3 bases and J by 5 bases, with 14 bases left in between. For the CDR3, the DNA is TGTGCCAGCAGTTTTACCGCCCCCCTAGATCAGCCCCAGCATTTT. It translates to CASSFTAPLDQPQHF.

This clone showed up just once. This rearrangement joins TRBV24-1 to TRBJ1-1; 7 bases agree with TRBD1. Germline V CDR1 and CDR2: KGHDR, SFDVKD. The length of the CDR3 is 15 residues. The V segment lost 2 bases and the J segment 5 bases; nucleotides outside the gene matches: 7. CDR3 amino acids: CATSDSRSGGTEAFF. CDR3 DNA sequence: TGTGCCACCAGTGATTCCCGGTCAGGGGGTACTGAAGCTTTCTTT.

This clone came up once. This chain connects TRBV24-1 to TRBJ2-5; D may be TRBD2 (7 bases). V dropped 3 bases and J dropped 5 bases, with 15 bases sitting between them. Germline V gene lookup returns CDR1 KGHDR and CDR2 SFDVKD. The CDR3 is 15 residues long. CDR3 residues: CATSDPGGGAETQYF. The CDR3 DNA reads as TGTGCCACCAGTGATCCCGGTGGGGGGGCGGAGACCCAGTACTTC.

The V call is TRBV15, the J call TRBJ2-7; TRBD2 matches at 7 bases. J was trimmed by 5 bases and V by 0 bases; bases with no gene match: 10. This CDR3 region has 16 residues. Germline CDR1 LNHNV, CDR2 YYDKDF (reference sequence). Written as DNA, the CDR3 is TGTGCCACCAGCAGAGATCTGCCAGCGGGATCGAACGAGCAGTACTTC. It yields the protein CATSRDLPAGSNEQYF. Variable domain in full (rest from reference TRBV15 and TRBJ2-7): DAMVIQNPRYQVTQFGKPVTLSCSQTLNHNVMYWYQQKSSQAPKLLFHYYDKDFNNEADTPDNFQSRRPNTSFCFLDIRSPGLGDTAMYLCATSRDLPAGSNEQYFGPGTRLTVT.

This clone turned up a few times. This chain joins TRBV19 and TRBJ1-1, with 7 nucleotides matching TRBD1. Germline CDR1 and CDR2: LNHDA and SQIVND (reference sequence). Germline trimming cut 4 bases from V and 1 base from J; bases unmatched to any gene: 6. The CDR3 runs to 15 residues. The CDR3 loop is CASSTSRTGNTEAFF. The CDR3 bases are TGTGCCAGTAGTACCTCAAGGACAGGGAACACTGAAGCTTTCTTT.

The chain carries TRBV5-1 and TRBJ2-1, with TRBD2 matching 12 bases. This CDR3 has 15 amino acids. From germline, CDR1 is SGHRS and CDR2 YFSETQ. V dropped 0 bases and J dropped 8; count of bases not matched to a gene: 3. CDR3 sequence: CASSLVLAGGYEQFF. Here the CDR3 DNA reads TGCGCCAGCAGCTTGGTTCTAGCGGGGGGGTATGAGCAGTTCTTC.

The chain recombines TRBV27 with TRBJ1-6, with 7 bases identical to TRBD1. CDR3 length equals 14 residues. V gave up 8 bases and J gave up 8 bases; unmatched junction bases: 9. Germline assignment: CDR1 MNHEY and CDR2 SMNVEV (reference sequence). The CDR3 is CASSRDRDYSPLHF. CDR3 in DNA: TGTGCCAGCTCCCGTGACAGGGATTATTCACCCCTCCACTTT.

The chain employs TRBV6-1 and TRBJ2-7, with D possibly matching TRBD2 (5 bases). Germline-derived CDR1 and CDR2 are MNHNS and SASEGT. This CDR3 contains 14 residues. Trimming took 3 bases from V and 0 from J, leaving 9 bases between them. The CDR3 is CASSDGVSSYEQYF. The CDR3 DNA reads as TGTGCCAGCAGTGACGGGGTCAGCTCCTACGAGCAGTACTTC.

The chain combines TRBV7-9 with TRBJ2-5; D is uncertain. This CDR3 is 14 amino acids long. V lost 1 base, J lost 1 base, and 7 bases lay in between. Germline V gene sequence: CDR1 SEHNR, CDR2 FQNEAQ (reference sequence). This chain's CDR3 is CASSLGAPQETQYF. The CDR3 DNA follows: TGTGCCAGCAGCTTAGGGGCGCCCCAAGAGACCCAGTACTTC.

The gene calls are TRBV7-2 and TRBJ2-7; 7 bases align to TRBD2. Per the germline V gene, CDR1 is SGHTA and CDR2 is FQGNSA. With V trimmed by 2 bases and J by 3 bases, 7 bases remained unmatched. The CDR3 contains 15 residues. The CDR3 nucleotides are TGTGCCAGCAGCTTATCTCCAGCGGGAATCTACGAGCAGTACTTC. Its protein product is CASSLSPAGIYEQYF.